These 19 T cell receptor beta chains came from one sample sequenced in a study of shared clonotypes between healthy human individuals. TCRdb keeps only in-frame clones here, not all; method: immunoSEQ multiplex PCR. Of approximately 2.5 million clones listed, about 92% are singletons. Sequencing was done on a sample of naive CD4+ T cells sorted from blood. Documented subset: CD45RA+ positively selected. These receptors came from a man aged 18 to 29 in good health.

The CDR3 protein is CASSVGTDRNTGELFF. In DNA, the CDR3 is TGTGCCAGCAGCGTCGGGACAGACCGGAACACCGGGGAGCTGTTTTTT. This sequence joins TRBV5-4 and TRBJ2-2; 7 bases match TRBD1. Germline CDR1 SGHNT, CDR2 YYREEE (reference sequence). The CDR3 runs to 16 residues. V trimming: 4 bases; J trimming: 1 base; junction bases outside the gene matches: 7. The variable domain in full, with the rest retrieved from reference TRBV5-4 and TRBJ2-2, is ETGVTQSPTHLIKTRGQQVTLRCSSQSGHNTVSWYQQALGQGPQFIFQYYREEENGRGNFPPRFSGLQFPNYSSELNVNALELDDSALYLCASSVGTDRNTGELFFGEGSRLTVL.

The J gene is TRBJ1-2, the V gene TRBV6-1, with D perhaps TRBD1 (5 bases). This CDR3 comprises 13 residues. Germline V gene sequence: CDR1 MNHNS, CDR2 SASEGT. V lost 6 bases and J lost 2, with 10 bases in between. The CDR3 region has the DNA TGTGCCAGCAGGCCCAGGGCCAACTATGGCTACACCTTC. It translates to CASRPRANYGYTF.

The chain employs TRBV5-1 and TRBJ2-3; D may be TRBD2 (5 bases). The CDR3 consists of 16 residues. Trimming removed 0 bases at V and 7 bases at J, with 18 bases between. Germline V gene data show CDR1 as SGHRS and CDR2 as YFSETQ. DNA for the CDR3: TGCGCCAGCAGCTTGGGGAGTACCGGCGGGTCTTATACGCAGTATTTT. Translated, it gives CASSLGSTGGSYTQYF.

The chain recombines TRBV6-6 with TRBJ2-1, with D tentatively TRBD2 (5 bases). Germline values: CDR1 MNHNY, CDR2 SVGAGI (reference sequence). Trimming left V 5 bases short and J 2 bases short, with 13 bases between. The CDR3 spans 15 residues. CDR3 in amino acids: CASSGSSSTYNEQFF. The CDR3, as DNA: TGTGCCAGCAGTGGGAGTAGCAGCACCTACAATGAGCAGTTCTTC.

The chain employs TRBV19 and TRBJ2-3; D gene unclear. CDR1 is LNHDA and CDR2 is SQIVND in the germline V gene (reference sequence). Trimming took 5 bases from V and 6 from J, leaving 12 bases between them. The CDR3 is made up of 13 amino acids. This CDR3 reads CASSPRSLDTQYF. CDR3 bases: TGTGCCAGTAGTCCCCGGAGCCTCGATACGCAGTATTTT. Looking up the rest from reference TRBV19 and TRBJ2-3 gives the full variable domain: DGGITQSPKYLFRKEGQNVTLSCEQNLNHDAMYWYRQDPGQGLRLIYYSQIVNDFQKGDIAEGYSVSREKKESFPLTVTSAQKNPTAFYLCASSPRSLDTQYFGPGTRLTVL.

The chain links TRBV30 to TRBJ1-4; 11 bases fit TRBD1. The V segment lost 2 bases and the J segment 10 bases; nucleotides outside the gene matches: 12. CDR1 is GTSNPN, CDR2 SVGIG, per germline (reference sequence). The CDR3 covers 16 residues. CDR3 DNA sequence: TGTGCCTGGAGTTTTTTCGGACAGGGGGCTTTAGGAAAACTGTTTTTT. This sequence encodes CAWSFFGQGALGKLFF. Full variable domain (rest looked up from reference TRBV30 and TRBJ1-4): SQTIHQWPATLVQPVGSPLSLECTVEGTSNPNLYWYRQAAGRGLQLLFYSVGIGQISSEVPQNLSASRPQDRQFILSSKKLLLSDSGFYLCAWSFFGQGALGKLFFGSGTQLSVL.

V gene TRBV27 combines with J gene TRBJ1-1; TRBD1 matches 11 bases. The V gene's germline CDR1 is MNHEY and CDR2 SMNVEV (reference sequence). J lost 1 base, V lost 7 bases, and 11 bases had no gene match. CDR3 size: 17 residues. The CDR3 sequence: CASKELGQGASNTEAFF. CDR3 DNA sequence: TGTGCCAGCAAGGAATTAGGACAGGGGGCCTCGAACACTGAAGCTTTCTTT.

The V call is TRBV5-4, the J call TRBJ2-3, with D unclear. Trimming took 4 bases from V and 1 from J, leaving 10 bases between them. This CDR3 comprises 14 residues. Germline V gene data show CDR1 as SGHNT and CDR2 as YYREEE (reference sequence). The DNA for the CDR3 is TGTGCCAGCAGCACTTCCCAGGGCACAGATACGCAGTATTTT. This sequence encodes CASSTSQGTDTQYF.

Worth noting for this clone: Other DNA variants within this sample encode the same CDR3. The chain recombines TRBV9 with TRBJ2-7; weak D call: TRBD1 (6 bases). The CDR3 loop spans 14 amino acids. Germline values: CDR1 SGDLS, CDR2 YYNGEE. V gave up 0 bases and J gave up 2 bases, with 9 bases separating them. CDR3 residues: CASSVGQGPYEQYF. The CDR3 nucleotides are TGTGCCAGCAGCGTAGGGCAGGGGCCCTACGAGCAGTACTTC.

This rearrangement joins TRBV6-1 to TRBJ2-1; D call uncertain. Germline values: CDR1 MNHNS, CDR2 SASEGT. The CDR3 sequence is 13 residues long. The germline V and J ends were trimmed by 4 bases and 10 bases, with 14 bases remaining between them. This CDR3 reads CASSVVRAGEQFF. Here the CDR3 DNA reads TGTGCCAGCAGTGTAGTTAGAGCCGGCGAGCAGTTCTTC.

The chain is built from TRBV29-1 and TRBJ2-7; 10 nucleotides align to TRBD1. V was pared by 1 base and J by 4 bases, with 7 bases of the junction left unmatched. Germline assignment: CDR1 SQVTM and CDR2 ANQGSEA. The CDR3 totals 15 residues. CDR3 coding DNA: TGCAGCGTTGAAGGCCCTTGGACAGGGGGGTACGAGCAGTACTTC. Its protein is CSVEGPWTGGYEQYF.

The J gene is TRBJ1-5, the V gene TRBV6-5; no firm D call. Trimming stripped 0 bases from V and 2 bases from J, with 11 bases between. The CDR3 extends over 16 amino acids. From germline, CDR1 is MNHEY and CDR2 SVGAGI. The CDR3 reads CASSYSGPSGNQPQHF. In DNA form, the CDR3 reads TGTGCCAGCAGTTACTCCGGGCCCAGCGGCAATCAGCCCCAGCATTTT.

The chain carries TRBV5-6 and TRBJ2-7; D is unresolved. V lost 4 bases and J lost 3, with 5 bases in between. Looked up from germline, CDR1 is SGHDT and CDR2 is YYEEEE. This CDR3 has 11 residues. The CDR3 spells CASSRNYEQYF. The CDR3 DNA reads TGTGCCAGCAGCCGAAACTACGAGCAGTACTTC.

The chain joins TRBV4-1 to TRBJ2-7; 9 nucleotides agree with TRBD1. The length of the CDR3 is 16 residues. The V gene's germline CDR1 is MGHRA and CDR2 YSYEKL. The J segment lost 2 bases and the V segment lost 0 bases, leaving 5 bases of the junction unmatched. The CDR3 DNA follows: TGCGCCAGCAGCCAAGACTTACAGGGGGCCACCTACGAGCAGTACTTC. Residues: CASSQDLQGATYEQYF.

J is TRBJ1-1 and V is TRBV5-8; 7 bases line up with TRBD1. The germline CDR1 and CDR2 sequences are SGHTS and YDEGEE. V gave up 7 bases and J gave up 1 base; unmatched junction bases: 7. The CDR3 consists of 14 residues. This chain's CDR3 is CASFGQVSNTEAFF. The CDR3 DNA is TGTGCCAGCTTCGGACAGGTTTCGAACACTGAAGCTTTCTTT.

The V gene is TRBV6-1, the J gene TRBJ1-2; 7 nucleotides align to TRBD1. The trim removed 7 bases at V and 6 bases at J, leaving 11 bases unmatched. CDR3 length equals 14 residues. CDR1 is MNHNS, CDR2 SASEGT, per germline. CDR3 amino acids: CASTQENRGDGYTF. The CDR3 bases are TGTGCCAGCACCCAAGAGAACAGGGGAGATGGCTACACCTTC.

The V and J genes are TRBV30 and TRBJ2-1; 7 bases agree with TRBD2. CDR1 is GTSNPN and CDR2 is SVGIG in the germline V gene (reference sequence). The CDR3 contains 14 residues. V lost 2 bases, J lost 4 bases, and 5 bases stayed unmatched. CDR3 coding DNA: TGTGCCTGGAGTATCCTAGCGGCGTACAATGAGCAGTTCTTC. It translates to CAWSILAAYNEQFF.

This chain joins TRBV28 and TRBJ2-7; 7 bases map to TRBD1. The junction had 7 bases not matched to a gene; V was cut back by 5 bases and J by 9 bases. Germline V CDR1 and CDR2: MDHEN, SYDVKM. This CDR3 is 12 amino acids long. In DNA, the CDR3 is TGTGCCAGCAGTCAGGGGACAGCCACGCAGTACTTC. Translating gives CASSQGTATQYF.

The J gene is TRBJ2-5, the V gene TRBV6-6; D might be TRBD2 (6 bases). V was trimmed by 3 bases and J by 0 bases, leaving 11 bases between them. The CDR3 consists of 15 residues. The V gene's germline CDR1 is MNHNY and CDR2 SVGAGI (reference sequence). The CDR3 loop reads CASSYSGGNQETQYF. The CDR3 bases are TGTGCCAGCAGTTATAGCGGAGGGAACCAAGAGACCCAGTACTTC.